Given below is one T cell receptor (beta chain) in context. Authors' data handling: Amplifying reference gene primers gave estimates of nucleated cell counts. Only in-frame clones appear in the TCRdb table, and some are missing; sequencing was by immunoSEQ multiplex PCR. V and J calls and clone size are copied from that table; D and trimming were computed from the DNA. This sample has 190,000 or so clones, with nearly 90% found just once. The sample originates from a study of blood T cell repertoires in COVID-19. On the study more broadly: Sites across the United States, Italy and Spain contributed samples from acute and convalescent COVID-19.

CDR1 and CDR2 from the germline V gene are KGHSH and LQKENI. The V end lost 0 bases, the J end lost 4 bases, and 12 bases lay between the germline ends. The CDR3 is 15 residues long. The chain has TRBV18 and TRBJ1-2; D unclear. Source material: peripheral blood. The sequence came from a man between 45 and 60 years old with acute or convalescent COVID-19. The CDR3, as DNA: TGTGCCAGCTCACCACCGACAAGCCTCCGCTATGGCTACACCTTC. Protein sequence: CASSPPTSLRYGYTF.